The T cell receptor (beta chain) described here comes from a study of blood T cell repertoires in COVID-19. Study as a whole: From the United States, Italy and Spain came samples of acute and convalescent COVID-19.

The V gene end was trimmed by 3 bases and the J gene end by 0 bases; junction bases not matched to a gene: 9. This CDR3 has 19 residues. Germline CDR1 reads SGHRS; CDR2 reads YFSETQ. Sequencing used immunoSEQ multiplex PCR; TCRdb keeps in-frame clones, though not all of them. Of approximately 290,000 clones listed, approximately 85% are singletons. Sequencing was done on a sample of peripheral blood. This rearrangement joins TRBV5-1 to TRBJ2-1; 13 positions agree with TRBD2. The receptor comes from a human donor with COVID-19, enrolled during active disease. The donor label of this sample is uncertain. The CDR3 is CASSYWTSGSSLSYNEQFF. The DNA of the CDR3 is TGCGCCAGCAGCTACTGGACTAGCGGGAGTTCTCTCTCCTACAATGAGCAGTTCTTC.